The source of this T cell receptor beta chain is a study of blood T cells in healthy people across ages. Through a sample-barcoded 5' primer and a J-beta primer mix, a second PCR was run for 7 to 11 cycles. TCRdb reprocessed the 5' RACE reads via MiXCR and lists one record per CDR3 protein. The sample holds about 650,000 distinct CDR3 sequences, 45% to 60% seen once. Unmatched junction bases numbered 7, after V lost 3 bases and J lost 2 bases. This CDR3 spans 15 amino acids. Germline V lookup: CDR1 SGHRS, CDR2 YFSETQ. This receptor was identified in a woman of 80 years or more in good health. Sequencing used blood. The chain uses TRBV5-1 and TRBJ2-7; 8 bases are shared with TRBD1. As DNA, the CDR3 is TGCGCCAGCAGCTATACAGGGGGAATAGCCTACGAGCAGTACTTC. Its protein product is CASSYTGGIAYEQYF. Full variable domain (rest looked up from reference TRBV5-1 and TRBJ2-7): KAGVTQTPRYLIKTRGQQVTLSCSPISGHRSVSWYQQTPGQGLQFLFEYFSETQRNKGNFPGRFSGRQFSNSRSEMNVSTLELGDSALYLCASSYTGGIAYEQYFGPGTRLTVT.